One and the same sample provided the 7 T cell receptor beta chains below, sequenced in a study of human T cells and chemical hapten exposure. The time point denotes: healthy volunteer bleed at 6 weeks. Before extraction, the whole blood was not fractionated, and total RNA was taken from it. TCRdb re-called the RACE reads with MiXCR, one entry per CDR3 protein. Among tens of thousands of distinct CDR3 sequences listed, roughly 8.7% were seen once. The sample taken for sequencing was whole blood. Every receptor here comes from a male donor in good health. Some clones in this sample may be carry-over from other donors' samples.

This clonotype was seen only a few times. The chain combines TRBV7-9 with TRBJ1-1; D gene ambiguous. The CDR3 has 14 amino acids. Germline CDR1 and CDR2: SEHNR and FQNEAQ (reference sequence). V gave up 2 bases and J gave up 0 bases, with 7 bases separating them. The CDR3 protein is CASSLPPVNTEAFF. DNA for the CDR3: TGTGCCAGCAGCTTACCCCCCGTGAACACTGAAGCTTTCTTT.

There are a few counts of this clonotype. The chain has TRBV6-1 and TRBJ2-2; D is unresolved. CDR3 length equals 18 residues. The germline V gene has CDR1 MNHNS and CDR2 SASEGT. Trimming cost V 6 bases and J 0 bases, with 20 bases left between them. As DNA, the CDR3 is TGTGCCAGCAGCCCCATAGGCCTGACAACCGCGAACACCGGGGAGCTGTTTTTT. Translating gives CASSPIGLTTANTGELFF.

This clonotype has more than one count but fewer than ten. The chain couples TRBV12-3 or TRBV12-4 to TRBJ2-7, with D possibly being TRBD2 (6 bases). V gave up 6 bases and J gave up 2 bases, with 17 bases separating them. The CDR3 length is 15 residues. The CDR3 here is CASRSGPQGAYEQYF. Here the CDR3 DNA reads TGTGCCAGCAGGAGCGGGCCCCAAGGGGCCTACGAGCAGTACTTC.

This clonotype was counted many times. The chain has TRBV20-1 and TRBJ2-7; D remains ambiguous. Trimming left V 5 bases short and J 2 bases short, with 10 bases between. Germline-derived CDR1 and CDR2 are DFQATT and SNEGSKA (reference sequence). The CDR3 has 12 residues. Here the CDR3 DNA reads TGCAGTGCTTGGGCAGCTACCTACGAGCAGTACTTC. Translation gives CSAWAATYEQYF.

This rearrangement joins TRBV20-1 to TRBJ1-3; 9 bases line up with TRBD1. V lost 6 bases, J lost 4 bases, and 7 bases stayed unmatched. The CDR3 is 14 residues long. The germline V gene encodes CDR1 DFQATT and CDR2 SNEGSKA (reference sequence). CDR3 bases: TGCAGTGCGCCCAACAGGGGGCAAGGAAACACCATATATTTT. As protein: CSAPNRGQGNTIYF.

The chain employs TRBV11-2 and TRBJ2-2, with TRBD1 as a possible D gene (5 bases). The CDR3 spans 13 residues. Trimming shortened V by 5 bases and J by 5 bases, and 9 bases separated the two germline ends. Per germline, CDR1 SGHAT and CDR2 FQNNGV. CDR3 nucleotide sequence: TGTGCCAGCAGCACGGCAGGGACCGGGGAGCTGTTTTTT. Its translation: CASSTAGTGELFF.

There are a few counts of this clonotype. The V call is TRBV7-2, the J call TRBJ2-1, with TRBD1 matching over 7 bases. The CDR3 contains 15 residues. Germline CDR1 SGHTA, CDR2 FQGNSA. J was trimmed by 7 bases and V by 8 bases; bases with no gene match: 14. The CDR3 sequence: CASGLRQGVKNEQFF. The CDR3 bases are TGTGCCAGCGGCCTCCGGCAGGGGGTAAAGAATGAGCAGTTCTTC. Full variable domain (missing parts from reference TRBV7-2 and TRBJ2-1): GAGVSQSPSNKVTEKGKDVELRCDPISGHTALYWYRQSLGQGLEFLIYFQGNSAPDKSGLPSDRFSAERTGGSVSTLTIQRTQQEDSAVYLCASGLRQGVKNEQFFGPGTRLTVL.